This T cell receptor beta chain was captured by sequencing in a study of beta chain features in type 1 diabetes (dated by TCRdb to the late 2010s). Describing the broader study: Patients and healthy donors did not differ in mean age, gender distribution, total cell number or subset yield. The study compared TCRB repertoires of sorted circulating CD4+ T cell subsets between recently diagnosed type 1 diabetes patients and matched healthy donors. Across all samples, some 100,000,000 sorted cells were examined, and cell number per subset correlated strongly with RNA yield. Regulatory and stem cell-like memory subsets were obtained from only 8 patients and about 8 healthy donors, while naive and central memory subsets were obtained from all 28 donors.

Only a few counts were recorded for this clone. Its antigen is not yet known. The record has no base qualities; no much larger clone is one base away. Other DNA sequences in this sample translate to the same CDR3. From each donor, a single peripheral blood sample of 95 to 150 mL on average was drawn into heparinised tubes. Naive, central memory, regulatory and stem cell-like memory CD4+ T cells were sorted on a BD FACSAria II using a panel including CD45RO, CCR7, CD25, CD127, CD95 and CD27. Every sorted population had a purity above 95%. Right away, PBMCs were isolated by Lymphoprep density gradient centrifugation and were stained directly, with no culture step. So that batch effects would be minimized, each experiment stained and sorted samples in pairs, pairing one healthy donor with one patient. The High Capacity cDNA Reverse Transcription Kit was used to reverse transcribe all of the isolated RNA, meaning that expressed TCRB transcripts were what got sequenced. Deep immunoSEQ sequencing was performed on naive, central memory and regulatory T cell samples, with an average of approximately 4 million total reads per sample. Sorted cells were lysed in RLT buffer and RNA was extracted with DNase-treated RNeasy Micro or Mini kits, depending on cell number. Each cell subset was processed separately to prevent cross-contamination, with patient and healthy donor samples processed together. The immunoSEQ multiplex PCR was used to amplify TCRB sequences from cDNA, yielding 87-bp fragments that span the CDR3 region. Amplicons were sequenced on the Illumina HiSeq platform. The authors' pipeline ran thus. PCR bias was computationally corrected using synthetic template baselines, reads within Hamming distance 2 were collapsed, and singletons that could not be merged were discarded. Reads were aligned against IMGT so that V, D and J genes, CDR3 length and insertions or deletions at six rearrangement sites could be assigned. Within each subset, clonotype counts were normalized to sorted cell number, and only after that were true diversity and Gini coefficients computed with the tcR R package. The overlap coefficient, calculated on TCRB nucleotide sequences, was used to measure repertoire sharing. Entries here come from immuneACCESS through TCRdb and include only in-frame sequences with V and J called. Some clones fail to appear in such tables; in the studies checked, an unresolved V gene covers under half of the shortfall, and the cause of the remainder is unknown. V, J and clone size are taken as reported in that table, and D and trimming were inferred from the DNA itself. The sample yields about 340,000 clones; roughly 8.8% were counted once. The top ten constitute over 0.95% of the sample.

General findings and caveats noted by the study authors: Sequencing cDNA rather than genomic DNA could over-represent highly expressing activated cells, although activation and CD3 levels did not differ between groups. PCR might favor shorter templates, but patient and control samples were amplified and corrected together, so any skew would affect both groups equally. Naive, central memory and regulatory TCRB repertoires appeared to be more similar among patients than among healthy donors. In all four CD4+ subsets, TCRB CDR3 length was moderately but significantly shorter in type 1 diabetes patients. Because the HLA sub-analyses included only small numbers of individuals, any influence of HLA type on TCRB rearrangement was left unresolved. Fewer insertions and more nucleotide deletions at VDJ recombination sites were observed in patients with type 1 diabetes, implying thymic rearrangement abnormalities.

The receptor's source is a young man with type 1 diabetes. The sequenced sample consisted of central memory CD4+ T cells from blood.

Here is the DNA: TGTGCCAGCAGCCTCGGGACTAGCGGGCTCAATGAGCAGTTCTTC. Translated, this gives CASSLGTSGLNEQFF. This sequence uses TRBV7-2 and TRBJ2-1; 12 nucleotides in the junction match TRBD2. V is cut back by 5 bases and J by 6 bases, with 5 bases in the junction unmatched. In the germline V gene, CDR1 corresponds to SGHTA and CDR2 to FQGNSA. CDR3 length: 15 amino acids, cysteine to phenylalanine. Only the CDR3 DNA stays, 45 bases, in frame from base 1.